This TCR beta chain was profiled in a study of control samples from healthy donors and cancer patients. Germline CDR1 reads SGHRS; CDR2 reads YFSETQ. Between the trimmed V and J ends, which lost 4 bases and 6 bases, there was a span of 11 bases. The CDR3 has 12 residues. Only in-frame clones appear in the TCRdb table, and some are missing; sequencing was by immunoSEQ multiplex PCR. The table lists 63,000 or so clones, over 70% of them singletons, with 25% to 35% in the top ten. The sequencing sample was made of blood. The receptor was derived from a man aged 45-60 years in good health. The V and J genes are TRBV5-1 and TRBJ2-7; no clear D gene. The CDR3 DNA reads TGCGCCAGCAGCGAATCATTAAGCGAGCAGTACTTC. Amino acids: CASSESLSEQYF. The whole variable domain, remainder taken from reference TRBV5-1 and TRBJ2-7, is KAGVTQTPRYLIKTRGQQVTLSCSPISGHRSVSWYQQTPGQGLQFLFEYFSETQRNKGNFPGRFSGRQFSNSRSEMNVSTLELGDSALYLCASSESLSEQYFGPGTRLTVT.